These T cell receptor beta chains were read from a single sample in a study of T cell repertoires in cytomegalovirus infection. Each CDR3 protein gets one entry after TCRdb re-called the reads with MiXCR. The sample lists 450,000 to 650,000 distinct CDR3 sequences, around 27% seen once, with under 15% in the top ten. Specimen: PBMCs. Every receptor here comes from a human donor in good health (CMV status not recorded). Some clones in this sample may be carry-over from other donors' samples. Each CDR3 is given with its conserved first and last residue. D genes are given only for firm matches. Where a row states a size, it is once, few, many or the class of an expanded clone; other rows omit it.

v_call: TRBV5-4; clone_size: NA; j_call: TRBJ2-5; d_call: TRBD2; cdr3_aa: CASSLISSGILQETQYF; cdr3_nt: TGTGCCAGCAGCTTGATTTCTAGCGGGATTCTACAAGAGACCCAGTACTTC
v_call: TRBV7-6; clone_size: NA; j_call: TRBJ1-6; d_call: TRBD1; cdr3_aa: CASSLRQGNEPLHF; cdr3_nt: TGTGCCAGCAGCTTACGACAGGGGAACGAACCCCTCCACTTT
v_call: TRBV24-1; clone_size: NA; j_call: TRBJ1-5; d_call: TRBD1; cdr3_aa: CATSEGRQGADRQPQHF; cdr3_nt: TGTGCCACCAGTGAGGGAAGACAGGGGGCTGATAGACAGCCCCAGCATTTT
v_call: TRBV9; clone_size: NA; j_call: TRBJ2-1; d_call: NA; cdr3_aa: CASSDTGSSYNEQFF; cdr3_nt: TGTGCCAGCAGCGACACAGGGAGCTCCTACAATGAGCAGTTCTTC
v_call: TRBV11-2; clone_size: many; j_call: TRBJ2-1; d_call: TRBD2; cdr3_aa: CASSPYLAGGYNEQFF; cdr3_nt: TGTGCCAGCAGCCCTTACTTAGCGGGAGGGTACAATGAGCAGTTCTTC
v_call: TRBV5-6; clone_size: NA; j_call: TRBJ2-7; d_call: NA; cdr3_aa: CASSLAAALGEQYF; cdr3_nt: TGTGCCAGCAGCCTGGCGGCAGCACTGGGAGAGCAGTACTTC
v_call: TRBV2; clone_size: few; j_call: TRBJ2-3; d_call: NA; cdr3_aa: CASSGDLTDTQYF; cdr3_nt: TGTGCCAGCAGTGGGGACTTAACAGATACGCAGTATTTT
v_call: TRBV20-1; clone_size: NA; j_call: TRBJ2-3; d_call: NA; cdr3_aa: CSALSVDTQYF; cdr3_nt: TGCAGTGCTCTGTCGGTGGATACGCAGTATTTT
v_call: TRBV7-2; clone_size: many; j_call: TRBJ2-4; d_call: TRBD1; cdr3_aa: CASSYLTGPLAKNIQYF; cdr3_nt: TGTGCCAGCAGCTACCTGACAGGGCCACTAGCCAAAAACATTCAGTACTTC
v_call: TRBV7-2; clone_size: many; j_call: TRBJ2-1; d_call: NA; cdr3_aa: CASIQLGDEQFF; cdr3_nt: TGTGCCAGCATCCAACTAGGCGATGAGCAGTTCTTC
v_call: TRBV29-1; clone_size: NA; j_call: TRBJ1-1; d_call: NA; cdr3_aa: CSVAPPGQNTEAFF; cdr3_nt: TGCAGCGTCGCCCCCCCGGGGCAGAACACTGAAGCTTTCTTT
v_call: TRBV24-1; clone_size: NA; j_call: TRBJ2-5; d_call: NA; cdr3_aa: CATGGRQEADKETQYF; cdr3_nt: TGTGCCACCGGAGGCCGACAGGAGGCGGATAAAGAGACCCAGTACTTC
v_call: TRBV20-1; clone_size: few; j_call: TRBJ2-1; d_call: NA; cdr3_aa: CSARARVYNEQFF; cdr3_nt: TGCAGTGCTAGAGCGAGGGTCTACAATGAGCAGTTCTTC
v_call: TRBV19; clone_size: few; j_call: TRBJ2-1; d_call: TRBD1; cdr3_aa: CASSIDPRDRGFDEQFF; cdr3_nt: TGTGCCAGTAGTATAGATCCTCGGGACAGGGGGTTTGATGAGCAGTTCTTC
v_call: TRBV20-1; clone_size: NA; j_call: TRBJ2-3; d_call: TRBD1; cdr3_aa: CSARPDRGDTQYF; cdr3_nt: TGCAGTGCTAGACCGGACAGGGGAGATACGCAGTATTTT
v_call: TRBV6-1; clone_size: few; j_call: TRBJ2-7; d_call: TRBD1; cdr3_aa: CASSEIGTGGEQYF; cdr3_nt: TGTGCCAGCAGTGAAATCGGGACAGGGGGCGAGCAGTACTTC
v_call: TRBV19; clone_size: few; j_call: TRBJ1-5; d_call: TRBD1; cdr3_aa: CASSIDRGRGQPQHF; cdr3_nt: TGTGCCAGTAGTATTGACAGGGGAAGGGGTCAGCCCCAGCATTTT
v_call: TRBV7-2; clone_size: many; j_call: TRBJ2-2; d_call: NA; cdr3_aa: CASSLRTVNTGELFF; cdr3_nt: TGTGCCAGCAGCCTAAGGACAGTTAACACCGGGGAGCTGTTTTTT
v_call: TRBV9; clone_size: NA; j_call: TRBJ2-6; d_call: TRBD1; cdr3_aa: CASSAEGQGYAGANVLTF; cdr3_nt: TGTGCCAGCAGCGCGGAAGGACAGGGGTATGCCGGGGCCAACGTCCTGACTTTC
v_call: TRBV6-6; clone_size: NA; j_call: TRBJ2-7; d_call: NA; cdr3_aa: CASSYSVSLQQYF; cdr3_nt: TGTGCCAGCAGTTACTCGGTCAGCTTACAGCAGTACTTC
v_call: TRBV5-5; clone_size: NA; j_call: TRBJ2-1; d_call: NA; cdr3_aa: CASSLLPAGSFGDEQFF; cdr3_nt: TGTGCCAGCAGCCTCTTGCCTGCGGGGAGCTTTGGAGATGAGCAGTTCTTC
v_call: TRBV12-3/TRBV12-4; clone_size: NA; j_call: TRBJ1-1; d_call: TRBD1; cdr3_aa: CASSRDREGTEAFF; cdr3_nt: TGTGCCAGCTCCAGGGACAGGGAGGGCACTGAAGCTTTCTTT
v_call: TRBV7-3; clone_size: NA; j_call: TRBJ2-7; d_call: NA; cdr3_aa: CASSPTAWAEQYF; cdr3_nt: TGTGCCAGCAGCCCGACCGCCTGGGCCGAGCAGTACTTC
v_call: TRBV20-1; clone_size: NA; j_call: TRBJ2-3; d_call: TRBD2; cdr3_aa: CSATLRESGRAGVSNEGQYF; cdr3_nt: TGCAGTGCTACCCTGAGGGAAAGCGGGAGGGCCGGGGTGAGCAATGAGGGGCAGTATTTT
v_call: TRBV9; clone_size: NA; j_call: TRBJ2-2; d_call: NA; cdr3_aa: CASSASYAGELFF; cdr3_nt: TGTGCCAGCAGCGCCTCCTACGCCGGGGAGCTGTTTTTT
v_call: TRBV7-9; clone_size: NA; j_call: TRBJ1-1; d_call: NA; cdr3_aa: CASSLDGLTEAFF; cdr3_nt: TGTGCCAGCAGCTTAGATGGCTTGACTGAAGCTTTCTTT
v_call: TRBV4-3; clone_size: few; j_call: TRBJ1-4; d_call: TRBD1; cdr3_aa: CASSQGNAGGKGEKLFF; cdr3_nt: TGCGCCAGCAGCCAAGGGAATGCAGGGGGCAAGGGTGAAAAACTGTTTTTT
v_call: TRBV12-3/TRBV12-4; clone_size: few; j_call: TRBJ1-1; d_call: NA; cdr3_aa: CASSLNKLRLNTEAFF; cdr3_nt: TGTGCCAGCAGTTTAAATAAACTCCGTTTGAACACTGAAGCTTTCTTT
v_call: TRBV7-6; clone_size: few; j_call: TRBJ2-3; d_call: TRBD1; cdr3_aa: CASSLEAVSAQTGGDTQYF; cdr3_nt: TGTGCCAGCAGCTTAGAAGCTGTATCGGCACAAACAGGGGGGGATACGCAGTATTTT
v_call: TRBV5-4; clone_size: few; j_call: TRBJ1-1; d_call: TRBD1; cdr3_aa: CASSSTGWDTEAFF; cdr3_nt: TGTGCCAGCAGCTCGACAGGGTGGGACACTGAAGCTTTCTTT
v_call: TRBV28; clone_size: few; j_call: TRBJ2-7; d_call: TRBD2; cdr3_aa: CASSWTTSGSSEQYF; cdr3_nt: TGTGCCAGCAGTTGGACGACTAGCGGGAGCTCCGAGCAGTACTTC
v_call: TRBV5-6; clone_size: few; j_call: TRBJ2-2; d_call: NA; cdr3_aa: CASSLQMGTGELFF; cdr3_nt: TGTGCCAGCAGCCTCCAGATGGGCACCGGGGAGCTGTTTTTT
v_call: TRBV9; clone_size: few; j_call: TRBJ1-1; d_call: NA; cdr3_aa: CASSPDTGKNTEAFF; cdr3_nt: TGTGCCAGCAGCCCCGACACAGGGAAGAACACTGAAGCTTTCTTT
v_call: TRBV7-2; clone_size: many; j_call: TRBJ2-3; d_call: NA; cdr3_aa: CASSLEQFSDTQYF; cdr3_nt: TGTGCCAGCAGCTTAGAACAGTTCTCAGATACGCAGTATTTT
v_call: TRBV7-9; clone_size: many; j_call: TRBJ1-1; d_call: NA; cdr3_aa: CASSLGQGETEAFF; cdr3_nt: TGTGCCAGCAGCTTAGGGCAGGGTGAGACTGAAGCTTTCTTT
v_call: TRBV5-6; clone_size: NA; j_call: TRBJ2-3; d_call: NA; cdr3_aa: CASSLEQGGGDTQYF; cdr3_nt: TGTGCCAGCAGCTTGGAACAGGGCGGGGGTGATACGCAGTATTTT
v_call: TRBV29-1; clone_size: NA; j_call: TRBJ1-1; d_call: NA; cdr3_aa: CSVRPHLNTEAFF; cdr3_nt: TGCAGCGTTCGGCCTCACCTCAACACTGAAGCTTTCTTT
v_call: TRBV6-1; clone_size: many; j_call: TRBJ2-3; d_call: TRBD2; cdr3_aa: CASSQLGLAGDADTQYF; cdr3_nt: TGTGCCAGCAGTCAGCTCGGACTAGCGGGAGACGCAGATACGCAGTATTTT
v_call: TRBV5-4; clone_size: few; j_call: TRBJ1-2; d_call: NA; cdr3_aa: CASSRPERNGYTF; cdr3_nt: TGTGCCAGCAGTCGGCCGGAAAGGAATGGCTACACCTTC
v_call: TRBV25-1; clone_size: NA; j_call: TRBJ1-3; d_call: NA; cdr3_aa: CASSEYPAGGNTIYF; cdr3_nt: TGTGCCAGCAGTGAATACCCGGCGGGGGGAAACACCATATATTTT
v_call: TRBV7-3; clone_size: NA; j_call: TRBJ2-3; d_call: NA; cdr3_aa: CASSTGNSGTDTQYF; cdr3_nt: TGTGCCAGCAGCACAGGGAATTCCGGCACAGATACGCAGTATTTT
v_call: TRBV19; clone_size: few; j_call: TRBJ1-5; d_call: NA; cdr3_aa: CASSVGTTFIF; cdr3_nt: TGTGCCAGCAGTGTCGGGACAACCTTTATTTTT
v_call: TRBV11-2; clone_size: NA; j_call: TRBJ2-1; d_call: TRBD2; cdr3_aa: CASSKSGGSSYNEQFF; cdr3_nt: TGTGCCAGCAGCAAAAGCGGGGGGAGCTCCTACAATGAGCAGTTCTTC
v_call: TRBV7-2; clone_size: many; j_call: TRBJ2-2; d_call: NA; cdr3_aa: CASSRMETAVSGELFF; cdr3_nt: TGTGCCAGCAGCCGAATGGAGACCGCGGTCTCCGGGGAGCTGTTTTTT
v_call: TRBV6-2/TRBV6-3; clone_size: NA; j_call: TRBJ1-2; d_call: TRBD1; cdr3_aa: CASRRSGQGFGYTF; cdr3_nt: TGTGCCAGCAGGAGATCGGGACAGGGGTTTGGCTACACCTTC
v_call: TRBV7-6; clone_size: few; j_call: TRBJ1-4; d_call: NA; cdr3_aa: CASSLGSGTLNEKLFF; cdr3_nt: TGTGCCAGCAGCTTAGGGAGTGGGACACTAAATGAAAAACTGTTTTTT
v_call: TRBV20-1; clone_size: few; j_call: TRBJ2-7; d_call: TRBD2; cdr3_aa: CSARDKMSRLAGVEQYF; cdr3_nt: TGCAGTGCTAGAGACAAAATGTCGAGACTAGCGGGAGTCGAGCAGTACTTC
v_call: TRBV7-6; clone_size: many; j_call: TRBJ2-6; d_call: TRBD2; cdr3_aa: CASSLSRGRGMGANVLTF; cdr3_nt: TGTGCCAGCAGCTTGTCACGTGGGCGGGGGATGGGGGCCAACGTCCTGACTTTC
v_call: TRBV7-3; clone_size: few; j_call: TRBJ2-3; d_call: TRBD1; cdr3_aa: CASSAPTGTDTQYF; cdr3_nt: TGTGCCAGCAGCGCGCCGACAGGGACAGATACGCAGTATTTT
v_call: TRBV6-2/TRBV6-3; clone_size: few; j_call: TRBJ1-1; d_call: NA; cdr3_aa: CASRNDWNTEAFF; cdr3_nt: TGTGCCAGCAGAAATGACTGGAACACTGAAGCTTTCTTT
v_call: TRBV4-1; clone_size: NA; j_call: TRBJ1-2; d_call: NA; cdr3_aa: CASSLSGGDYGYTF; cdr3_nt: TGCGCCAGCAGCCTGAGCGGAGGGGACTATGGCTACACCTTC
v_call: TRBV6-5; clone_size: NA; j_call: TRBJ1-2; d_call: NA; cdr3_aa: CATSGAIGGYTF; cdr3_nt: TGTGCCACCTCCGGGGCGATCGGTGGCTACACCTTC
v_call: TRBV5-4; clone_size: NA; j_call: TRBJ2-2; d_call: TRBD1; cdr3_aa: CASSPKTGPNTGELFF; cdr3_nt: TGTGCCAGCAGCCCCAAGACAGGGCCGAACACCGGGGAGCTGTTTTTT